These T cell receptor beta chains were read from a single sample in a study of radiotherapy plus CTLA-4 blockade in lung cancer. Sequencing used immunoSEQ multiplex PCR; TCRdb keeps in-frame clones, though not all of them. The sample lists 35,000 to 40,000 clones, roughly two thirds occurring once. Sequencing used peripheral blood, obtained from a patient treated with radiotherapy plus ipilimumab. All receptors come from a human donor with non-small cell lung cancer who had stable disease on radiotherapy plus ipilimumab. The CDR3 runs from the conserved cysteine through the conserved F or W. D genes are given only for firm matches. A row's size may be missing; if present it is once, few, many or a size class.

j_call clone_size v_call d_call cdr3_nt cdr3_aa
TRBJ2-3 NA TRBV7-8 TRBD2 TGTGCCAGCAGCTTTTCCGGGGGGGGCGATACGCAGTATTTT CASSFSGGGDTQYF
TRBJ1-5 NA TRBV5-1 NA TGCGCCAGCAGCTTGGGGTACGGGAATCAGCCCCAGCATTTT CASSLGYGNQPQHF
TRBJ1-5 once TRBV29-1 NA TGCAGCGTTGAGAGGGACACTAGAAGCAATCAGCCCCAGCATTTT CSVERDTRSNQPQHF
TRBJ2-7 NA TRBV7-6 NA TGTGCCAGCAGCTCGGGGGTGGGACCCGAGCAGTACTTC CASSSGVGPEQYF
TRBJ1-2 NA TRBV28 TRBD1 TGTGCCAGCAGTTCGTTAGACAGGGTAGGAGGCTACACCTTC CASSSLDRVGGYTF
TRBJ2-7 NA TRBV19 NA TGTGCCAGTAGTATCGGTAGGGGCAGGGGGGCCTCCTACGAGCAGTACTTC CASSIGRGRGASYEQYF
TRBJ1-6 once TRBV5-1 TRBD1 TGCGCCAGCAGCTTGGAAGGGGGCCCCTATAATTCACCCCTCCACTTT CASSLEGGPYNSPLHF
TRBJ1-3 NA TRBV9 TRBD1 TGTGCCAGCAGCCCTGGACAGGGATTCTCTGGAAACACCATATATTTT CASSPGQGFSGNTIYF
TRBJ1-6 few TRBV30 NA TGTGCCTGGAGACAGAATATTGGTAATTCACCCCTCCACTTT CAWRQNIGNSPLHF
TRBJ1-1 NA TRBV5-1 TRBD1 TGCGCCAGCAGGCCGGGACAGGGGGCGAACACTGAAGCTTTCTTT CASRPGQGANTEAFF
TRBJ2-5 NA TRBV4-3 NA TGCGCCAGCAGCCAAGATTTAGGGTTCGAGGGGACCCAGTACTTC CASSQDLGFEGTQYF
TRBJ1-5 NA TRBV10-1 TRBD1 TGCGCCAGCACCCGGGGAAGGGACAGAAATCAGCCCCAGCATTTT CASTRGRDRNQPQHF
TRBJ1-1 NA TRBV7-9 NA TGTGCCAGCAGCCTCCCGGGTTGGAACACTGAAGCTTTCTTT CASSLPGWNTEAFF
TRBJ1-5 few TRBV2 TRBD1 TGTGCCAGCAGCACAGGGGAAGGGCGGCCCCAGCATTTT CASSTGEGRPQHF
TRBJ1-2 few TRBV4-2 NA TGTGCCAGCAGCCAAGAATGGGGAGATGGCTACACCTTC CASSQEWGDGYTF
TRBJ2-2 NA TRBV7-9 NA TGTGCCGGATTACAGGGAAGCACCGGGGAGCTGTTTTTT CAGLQGSTGELFF
TRBJ2-5 few TRBV5-4 TRBD2 TGTGCCAGCGCGCCGGGGGGGTCCCAAGAGACCCAGTACTTC CASAPGGSQETQYF
TRBJ2-7 few TRBV5-1 TRBD1 TGCGCCAGCAGCCCATTACAGGGGTCCTACGAGCAGTACTTC CASSPLQGSYEQYF
TRBJ2-7 NA TRBV10-2 TRBD1 TGCGCCAGCAGTGAGGGGACAGGGGACTACGAGCAGTACTTC CASSEGTGDYEQYF
TRBJ1-2 NA TRBV29-1 NA TGCAGCGTTTCCCATTCCAGGGGTTCGACGGCCTATGGCTACACCTTC CSVSHSRGSTAYGYTF
TRBJ1-6 few TRBV6-5 NA TGTGCCAGCAGTGCGGGTAATTATAATTCACCCCTCCACTTT CASSAGNYNSPLHF
TRBJ2-2 once TRBV5-1 TRBD2 TGCGCCAGCAGCTTCCCTAGCGGTGTGGCCGGGGAGCTGTTTTTT CASSFPSGVAGELFF
TRBJ1-1 NA TRBV5-1 TRBD1 TGCGCCAGCAGCCTTAGACAGGGAGAACGCACTGAAGCTTTCTTT CASSLRQGERTEAFF
TRBJ1-1 NA TRBV4-3 TRBD1 TGCGCCAGCAGCCAGGACGACAGGGGGAACACTGAAGCTTTCTTT CASSQDDRGNTEAFF
TRBJ1-1 few TRBV10-2 NA TGCGCCAGCGAGAAACAGGAGAACACTGAAGCTTTCTTT CASEKQENTEAFF
TRBJ2-3 few TRBV6-5 TRBD2 TGTGCCAGCAGTTTAGCGGGGGTGTCAGATACGCAGTATTTT CASSLAGVSDTQYF
TRBJ1-6 NA TRBV5-1 NA TGCGCCAGCAGCTTGGGGCAGATCGACTCGTCCTCCTATAATTCACCCCTCCACTTT CASSLGQIDSSSYNSPLHF
TRBJ2-5 NA TRBV5-1 NA TGCGCCAGCAGCTTGGCACAGCTCGGAGAGACCCAGTACTTC CASSLAQLGETQYF
TRBJ2-7 once TRBV5-5 TRBD1 TGTGCCAGCAGCCGACAGGACAGGGGGAGCTACGAGCAGTACTTC CASSRQDRGSYEQYF
TRBJ2-6 few TRBV10-3 NA TGTGCCAGCAGTTACCGGGACTCTGGGGCCAACGTCCTGACTTTC CASSYRDSGANVLTF
TRBJ1-4 NA TRBV5-8 TRBD1 TGTGCCAGCAGCTTGGGCGAGGGGACAGGGGATGAAAAACTGTTTTTT CASSLGEGTGDEKLFF
TRBJ2-1 NA TRBV6-4 TRBD2 TGTGCCAGCAGTGAGGCGGGGGGCTCCTACAATGAGCAGTTCTTC CASSEAGGSYNEQFF
TRBJ2-3 NA TRBV2 NA TGTGCCAGCAGTTTACTAGGGGATACGCAGTATTTT CASSLLGDTQYF
TRBJ1-3 once TRBV29-1 NA TGCAGCGTTGAAAGCGGGGGGAACACCATATATTTT CSVESGGNTIYF
TRBJ2-7 NA TRBV7-2 TRBD2 TGTGCCAGCAGCTTAAGTGCGGGGGGTCCCTACGAGCAGTACTTC CASSLSAGGPYEQYF
TRBJ1-6 NA TRBV11-1 TRBD1 TGTGCCAGCAGTCCGACAGGGACCGGTTCACCCCTCCACTTT CASSPTGTGSPLHF
TRBJ2-4 NA TRBV5-1 NA TGCGCCAGCAGCTTGGGCGCAGGGAGGAAAAACATTCAGTACTTC CASSLGAGRKNIQYF
TRBJ2-3 NA TRBV9 TRBD2 TGTGCCAGCAGCGTAGCTTGGCGGGGGGGAGATACGCAGTATTTT CASSVAWRGGDTQYF
TRBJ1-2 NA TRBV30 NA TGTGCCTGGAGTGTACTTGGTCGACACAACTATGGCTACACCTTC CAWSVLGRHNYGYTF
TRBJ2-3 NA TRBV2 TRBD2 TGTGCCAGCAGTCTACGACTAGCGGGGGCCCCGACGGCAGATACGCAGTATTTT CASSLRLAGAPTADTQYF
TRBJ2-7 few TRBV29-1 NA TGCAGCGTTGAGGGACTCCAAAACGAGCAGTACTTC CSVEGLQNEQYF